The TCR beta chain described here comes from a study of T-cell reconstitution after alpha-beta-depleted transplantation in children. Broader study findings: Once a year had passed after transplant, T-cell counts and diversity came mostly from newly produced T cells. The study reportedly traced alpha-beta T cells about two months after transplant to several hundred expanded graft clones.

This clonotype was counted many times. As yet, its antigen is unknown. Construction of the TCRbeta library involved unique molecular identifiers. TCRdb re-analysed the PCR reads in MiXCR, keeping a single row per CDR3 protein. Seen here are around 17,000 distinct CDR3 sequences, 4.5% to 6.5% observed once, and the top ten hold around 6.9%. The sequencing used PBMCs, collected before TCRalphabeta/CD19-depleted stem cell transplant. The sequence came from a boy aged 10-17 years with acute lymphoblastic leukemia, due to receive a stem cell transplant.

The chain's CDR3 is CASNRNLGQAPRTGGDEQFF. The CDR3, as DNA: TGTGCCAGTAACCGAAATTTAGGGCAGGCGCCTCGGACAGGGGGGGATGAGCAGTTCTTC. The chain uses TRBV27 and TRBJ2-1; TRBD1 agrees at 10 bases. This CDR3 contains 20 residues. V was clipped by 9 bases and J by 8 bases; unmatched bases: 28. Per the germline V gene, CDR1 is MNHEY and CDR2 is SMNVEV (reference sequence).